This TCR beta chain appears in the sequencing data of a study of blood T cell repertoires in COVID-19. The overall study: Collection of acute and convalescent COVID-19 samples took place in the United States, Italy and Spain. T cells, B-cell-depleted T cells, or PBMCs supplied cDNA or gDNA.

Followed over time, Seattle patients had been enrolled while infection was active. Assay used: immunoSEQ multiplex PCR; TCRdb lists only in-frame clones, some missing. The sample includes 150,000 to 200,000 clones, roughly 81% seen only once; the top ten take less than 6.5%. V was clipped by 2 bases and J by 4 bases, with 11 bases between them. CDR1 and CDR2 (germline): SEHNR, FQNEAQ (reference sequence). The CDR3 length is 14 residues. This clonotype originated in a woman aged 50 to 60 with COVID-19, enrolled during active disease. The chain recombines TRBV7-9 with TRBJ2-5, with D hard to call. Specimen: peripheral blood. CDR3 sequence (DNA): TGTGCCAGCAGCTTAAACCTAGTGGGAGAGACCCAGTACTTC. Amino acid sequence: CASSLNLVGETQYF.